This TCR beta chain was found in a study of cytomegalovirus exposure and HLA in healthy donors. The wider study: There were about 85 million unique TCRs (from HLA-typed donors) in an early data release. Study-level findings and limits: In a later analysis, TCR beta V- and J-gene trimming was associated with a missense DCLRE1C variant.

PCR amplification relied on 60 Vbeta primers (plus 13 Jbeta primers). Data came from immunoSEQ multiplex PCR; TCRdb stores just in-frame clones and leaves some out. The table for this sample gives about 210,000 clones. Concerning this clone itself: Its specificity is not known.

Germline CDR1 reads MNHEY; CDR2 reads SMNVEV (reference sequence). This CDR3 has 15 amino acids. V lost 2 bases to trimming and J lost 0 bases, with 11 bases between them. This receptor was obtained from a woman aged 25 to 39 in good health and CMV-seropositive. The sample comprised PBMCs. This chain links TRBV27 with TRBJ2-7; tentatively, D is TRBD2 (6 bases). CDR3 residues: CASSLVASDSYEQYF. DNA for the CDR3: TGTGCCAGCAGTTTAGTGGCTAGCGACTCCTACGAGCAGTACTTC.